This T cell receptor (beta chain) was observed in a study of cytomegalovirus exposure and HLA in healthy donors. About the research overall: The 110 or so validation repertoires used a platform that matched the one used for the approximately 700 first-cohort repertoires, as a later analysis reported.

Study outcomes and limitations: Published work reported that the classifier diagnosed cytomegalovirus status with high specificity and sensitivity. Investigators reported 150 to 200 TCR beta chains as tied to cytomegalovirus.

As regards this clone: Its specificity is not known.

It was the approximately 130-subject validation cohort, separate from the approximately 620-subject first cohort, to which the donors belonged. Some clones are missing from TCRdb's copy, which holds only in-frame ones; the method was immunoSEQ multiplex PCR. This table has 50,000 to 65,000 clones, just under 95% appearing once. The V and J ends lost 3 bases and 11 bases, in that order; junction bases with no gene match: 5. This CDR3 contains 12 residues. Germline-derived CDR1 and CDR2 are LNHNV and YYDKDF (reference sequence). Sequencing was done on a sample of PBMCs. The source is a woman aged 18-29 years in good health and CMV-seropositive. The genes are TRBV15 and TRBJ1-1, with 8 bases that match TRBD1. CDR3 sequence (DNA): TGTGCCACCAGCAGGGCCACAGGGGGGGCTTTCTTT. Translation: CATSRATGGAFF.